The rows below give T cell receptor beta chains drawn from one sample of a study of CD8+ T cells in alopecia areata. The table came from immunoSEQ multiplex PCR; TCRdb's copy has only in-frame clones and leaves some out. The sample consists of around 190,000 clones, around 60% of them appearing once. Sequencing used CD4+ T cells sorted from blood, obtained at week 4, from a patient treated with tofacitinib. Receptors originate from a human donor with alopecia areata. Each CDR3 is given with its conserved first and last residue. A D gene is named only where the DNA matches it firmly. Only some rows state a clone size, as once, few, many or a class for expanded clones.

CDR3 length: 16
J gene: TRBJ1-1
V gene: TRBV4-1
clone size: -
D gene: -
CDR3 DNA: TGCGCCAGCAGCCACGGATTCCGGGACGGAAACACTGAAGCTTTCTTT
CDR3 protein: CASSHGFRDGNTEAFF

CDR3 length: 13
J gene: TRBJ1-1
V gene: TRBV5-6
clone size: -
D gene: -
CDR3 DNA: TGTGCCAGCAGCTTGAAGACGGACACTGAAGCTTTCTTT
CDR3 protein: CASSLKTDTEAFF

CDR3 length: 13
J gene: TRBJ2-7
V gene: TRBV23-1
clone size: -
D gene: TRBD2
CDR3 DNA: TGCGCCAGCTCGGGACTAGCAGACTACGAGCAGTACTTC
CDR3 protein: CASSGLADYEQYF

CDR3 length: 16
J gene: TRBJ2-2
V gene: TRBV9
clone size: few
D gene: -
CDR3 DNA: TGTGCCAGCATCGCCGGAGGAGCGCCTTACACCGGGGAGCTGTTTTTT
CDR3 protein: CASIAGGAPYTGELFF

CDR3 length: 13
J gene: TRBJ1-2
V gene: TRBV30
clone size: -
D gene: -
CDR3 DNA: TGTGCCTGGAGTGTAGGGTCAGACTGGGACTACACCTTC
CDR3 protein: CAWSVGSDWDYTF

CDR3 length: 14
J gene: TRBJ1-1
V gene: TRBV25-1
clone size: -
D gene: -
CDR3 DNA: TGTGCCAGCAGTGAATGGGAAAGGTACACTGAAGCTTTCTTT
CDR3 protein: CASSEWERYTEAFF

CDR3 length: 17
J gene: TRBJ2-5
V gene: TRBV25-1
clone size: -
D gene: -
CDR3 DNA: TGTGCCAGCAGTGAGGGCAGGTGGTTCGACGGTGCCGAGACCCAGTACTTC
CDR3 protein: CASSEGRWFDGAETQYF

CDR3 length: 19
J gene: TRBJ2-3
V gene: TRBV4-2
clone size: -
D gene: TRBD2
CDR3 DNA: TGTGCCAGCAGCCAAGATCCTAGCGGGAATCTTATTTTCACAGATACGCAGTATTTT
CDR3 protein: CASSQDPSGNLIFTDTQYF

CDR3 length: 13
J gene: TRBJ2-1
V gene: TRBV9
clone size: -
D gene: TRBD2
CDR3 DNA: TGTGCCAGTACTAGCGGGATGGGCCATGAGCAGTTCTTC
CDR3 protein: CASTSGMGHEQFF

CDR3 length: 15
J gene: TRBJ2-4
V gene: TRBV25-1
clone size: -
D gene: TRBD1
CDR3 DNA: TGTGCCAGCAGCCTCCAGGGGGACGGCAAAAACATTCAGTACTTC
CDR3 protein: CASSLQGDGKNIQYF

CDR3 length: 16
J gene: TRBJ2-5
V gene: TRBV18
clone size: -
D gene: TRBD1
CDR3 DNA: TGTGCCAGCTCACTCCAACAACCGGGACAGGGACAGACCCAGTACTTC
CDR3 protein: CASSLQQPGQGQTQYF

CDR3 length: 16
J gene: TRBJ2-7
V gene: TRBV5-1
clone size: -
D gene: -
CDR3 DNA: TGCGCCAGCAGCTTGGTGGGGCCGGGGGTCTCCTACGAGCAGTACTTC
CDR3 protein: CASSLVGPGVSYEQYF

CDR3 length: 16
J gene: TRBJ1-2
V gene: TRBV6-5
clone size: -
D gene: -
CDR3 DNA: TGTGCCAGCAGTTATCTGGGGACCGCCGACAACTATGGCTACACCTTC
CDR3 protein: CASSYLGTADNYGYTF

CDR3 length: 13
J gene: TRBJ2-5
V gene: TRBV30
clone size: once
D gene: -
CDR3 DNA: TGTGCCTGGGCCCCGGCGCTGGGAGAGACCCAGTACTTC
CDR3 protein: CAWAPALGETQYF

CDR3 length: 18
J gene: TRBJ2-2
V gene: TRBV5-1
clone size: -
D gene: TRBD2
CDR3 DNA: TGCGCCAGCAGCTTACTAGCGGGAGTTCGTTATAGCACCGGGGAGCTGTTTTTT
CDR3 protein: CASSLLAGVRYSTGELFF

CDR3 length: 17
J gene: TRBJ2-5
V gene: TRBV28
clone size: few
D gene: -
CDR3 DNA: TGTGCCAGCAGTTTAGGGACTGGCAGGAGGAACAAAGAGACCCAGTACTTC
CDR3 protein: CASSLGTGRRNKETQYF

CDR3 length: 17
J gene: TRBJ2-6
V gene: TRBV5-1
clone size: -
D gene: TRBD2
CDR3 DNA: TGCGCCAGCAGCTCCCTAGCGGGGGTTTCTGGGGCCAACGTCCTGACTTTC
CDR3 protein: CASSSLAGVSGANVLTF

CDR3 length: 13
J gene: TRBJ1-1
V gene: TRBV29-1
clone size: -
D gene: -
CDR3 DNA: TGCAGCGTTGAAGACGCCAGGGACACTGAAGCTTTCTTT
CDR3 protein: CSVEDARDTEAFF

CDR3 length: 15
J gene: TRBJ1-5
V gene: TRBV19
clone size: -
D gene: TRBD1
CDR3 DNA: TGTGCCAGTAGTATCCAGACAGGGGACAATCAGCCCCAGCATTTT
CDR3 protein: CASSIQTGDNQPQHF

CDR3 length: 13
J gene: TRBJ1-1
V gene: TRBV30
clone size: -
D gene: TRBD1
CDR3 DNA: TGTGCCTGGAGTGGGACAGGGGCCACTGAAGCTTTCTTT
CDR3 protein: CAWSGTGATEAFF

CDR3 length: 14
J gene: TRBJ2-7
V gene: TRBV2
clone size: few
D gene: -
CDR3 DNA: TGTGCCAGCAGTGAAATGATAAGGGGCTACGAGCAGTACTTC
CDR3 protein: CASSEMIRGYEQYF

CDR3 length: 11
J gene: TRBJ2-3
V gene: TRBV29-1
clone size: -
D gene: -
CDR3 DNA: TGTACGGGGATCTACACAGATACGCAGTATTTT
CDR3 protein: CTGIYTDTQYF

CDR3 length: 15
J gene: TRBJ1-1
V gene: TRBV7-9
clone size: few
D gene: TRBD1
CDR3 DNA: TGTGCCAGCAGCTTTGACAGGGGGAGGAACACTGAAGCTTTCTTT
CDR3 protein: CASSFDRGRNTEAFF

CDR3 length: 14
J gene: TRBJ2-5
V gene: TRBV5-1
clone size: -
D gene: TRBD2
CDR3 DNA: TGCGCCAGCTTCCCCGGGACTAGCAGGAAGACCCAGTACTTC
CDR3 protein: CASFPGTSRKTQYF

CDR3 length: 12
J gene: TRBJ2-7
V gene: TRBV10-3
clone size: once
D gene: -
CDR3 DNA: TGTGCCATCGGACGGGAGACGAGCGAGCAGTACTTC
CDR3 protein: CAIGRETSEQYF

CDR3 length: 15
J gene: TRBJ2-7
V gene: TRBV7-9
clone size: -
D gene: TRBD1
CDR3 DNA: TGTGCCAGCAGCTTAGATTACGGGACAGCGCGTGAGCAGTACTTC
CDR3 protein: CASSLDYGTAREQYF

CDR3 length: 14
J gene: TRBJ2-3
V gene: TRBV4-3
clone size: -
D gene: -
CDR3 DNA: TGCGCCAGCAGCCAGAGTACCCAAGGGGTTACGCAGTATTTT
CDR3 protein: CASSQSTQGVTQYF

CDR3 length: 14
J gene: TRBJ1-6
V gene: TRBV4-1
clone size: few
D gene: -
CDR3 DNA: TGCGCCAGCAGCCAAGAGGCCGGGGGGTCACCCCTCCACTTT
CDR3 protein: CASSQEAGGSPLHF

CDR3 length: 16
J gene: TRBJ2-1
V gene: TRBV15
clone size: few
D gene: -
CDR3 DNA: TGTGCCACCAGCAGAGATCTATCTACCGTAAACAATGAGCAGTTCTTC
CDR3 protein: CATSRDLSTVNNEQFF